Here is one T cell receptor beta chain with its context. The germline gives CDR1 MGHRA, CDR2 YSYEKL. The CDR3 has 16 amino acids. Trimming cost V 4 bases and J 0 bases; bases outside gene matches: 9. This record comes from a study of blood T cell repertoires in COVID-19. Study summary: The origin of the acute and convalescent COVID-19 samples was the United States, Italy and Spain. Sample material is recorded as cDNA or gDNA derived from T cells, B-cell-depleted T cells, or PBMCs.

As originally analysed: Estimation of nucleated cell counts relied on the amplification of reference gene primers. TCRdb's table, derived via immunoSEQ multiplex PCR, lists solely in-frame clones and lacks some. The DNA gave D and trimming, while V, J and clone size come from that table. Of about 200,000 clones detected, about 82% appear once; the ten largest clones hold about 10%. The chain carries TRBV4-1 and TRBJ2-7, with 7 nucleotides matching TRBD2. The sequenced sample was peripheral blood. The source of this sequence is a woman of 80 years or more with acute or convalescent COVID-19. The CDR3 nucleotides are TGCGCCAGCAGCCCGTCCAGCGGGAAGAGCTCCTACGAGCAGTACTTC. Its translation: CASSPSSGKSSYEQYF.